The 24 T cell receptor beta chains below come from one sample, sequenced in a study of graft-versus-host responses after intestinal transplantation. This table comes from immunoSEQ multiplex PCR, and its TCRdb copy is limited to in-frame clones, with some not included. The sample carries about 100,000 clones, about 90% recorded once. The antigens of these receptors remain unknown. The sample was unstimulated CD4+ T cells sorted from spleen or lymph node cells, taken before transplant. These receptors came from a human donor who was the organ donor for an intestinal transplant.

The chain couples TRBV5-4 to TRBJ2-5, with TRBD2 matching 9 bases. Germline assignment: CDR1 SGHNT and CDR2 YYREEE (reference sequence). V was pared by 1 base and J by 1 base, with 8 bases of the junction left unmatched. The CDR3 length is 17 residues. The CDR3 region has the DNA TGTGCCAGCAGCTTGCTTGGAGGTAGCGGGAGCCAAGAGACCCAGTACTTC. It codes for CASSLLGGSGSQETQYF. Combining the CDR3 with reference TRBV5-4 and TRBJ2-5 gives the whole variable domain ETGVTQSPTHLIKTRGQQVTLRCSSQSGHNTVSWYQQALGQGPQFIFQYYREEENGRGNFPPRFSGLQFPNYSSELNVNALELDDSALYLCASSLLGGSGSQETQYFGPGTRLLVL.

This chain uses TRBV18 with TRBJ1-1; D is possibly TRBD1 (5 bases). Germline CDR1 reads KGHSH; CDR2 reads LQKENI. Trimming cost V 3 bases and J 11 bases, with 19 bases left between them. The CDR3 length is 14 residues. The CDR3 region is CASSPTSGPWGAFF. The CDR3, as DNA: TGTGCCAGCTCACCGACATCGGGACCTTGGGGGGCTTTCTTT.

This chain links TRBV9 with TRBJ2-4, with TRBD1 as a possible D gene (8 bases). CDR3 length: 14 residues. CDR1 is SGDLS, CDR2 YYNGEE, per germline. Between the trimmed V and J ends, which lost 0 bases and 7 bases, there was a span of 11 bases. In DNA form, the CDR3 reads TGTGCCAGCAGCGTAGTACAGGGGGGGAACATTCAGTACTTC. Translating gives CASSVVQGGNIQYF.

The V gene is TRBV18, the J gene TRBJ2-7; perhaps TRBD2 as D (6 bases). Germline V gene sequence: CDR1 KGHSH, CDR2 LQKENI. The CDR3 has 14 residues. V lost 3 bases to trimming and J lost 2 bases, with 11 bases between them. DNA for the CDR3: TGTGCCAGCTCACCCCCCGGAGGGACCTACGAGCAGTACTTC. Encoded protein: CASSPPGGTYEQYF.

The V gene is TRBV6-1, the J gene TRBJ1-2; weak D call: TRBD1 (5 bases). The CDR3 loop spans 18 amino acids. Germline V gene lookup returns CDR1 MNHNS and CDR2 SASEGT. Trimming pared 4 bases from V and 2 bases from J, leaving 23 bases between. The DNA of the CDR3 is TGTGCCAGCAGTGCGTTGGGGGGACGAGGGGCGATCAACTATGGCTACACCTTC. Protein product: CASSALGGRGAINYGYTF.

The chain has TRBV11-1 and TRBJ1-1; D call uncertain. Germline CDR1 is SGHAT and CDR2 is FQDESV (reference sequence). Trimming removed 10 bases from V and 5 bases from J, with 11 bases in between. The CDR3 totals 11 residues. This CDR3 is CATRDLTEAFF. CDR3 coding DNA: TGTGCCACCCGGGATTTGACTGAAGCTTTCTTT.

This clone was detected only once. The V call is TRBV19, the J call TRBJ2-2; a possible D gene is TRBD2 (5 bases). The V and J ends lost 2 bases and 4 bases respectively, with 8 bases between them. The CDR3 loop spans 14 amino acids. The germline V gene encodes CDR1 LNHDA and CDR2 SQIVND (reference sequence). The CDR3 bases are TGTGCCAGTAGTATATGGAGGAGCACCGGGGAGCTGTTTTTT. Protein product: CASSIWRSTGELFF.

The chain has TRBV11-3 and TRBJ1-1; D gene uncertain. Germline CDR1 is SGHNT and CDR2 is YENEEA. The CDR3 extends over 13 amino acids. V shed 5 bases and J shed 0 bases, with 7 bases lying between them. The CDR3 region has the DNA TGTGCCAGCAGCCACACCATGAACACTGAAGCTTTCTTT. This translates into CASSHTMNTEAFF. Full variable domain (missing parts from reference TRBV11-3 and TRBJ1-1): EAGVVQSPRYKIIEKKQPVAFWCNPISGHNTLYWYLQNLGQGPELLIRYENEEAVDDSQLPKDRFSAERLKGVDSTLKIQPAELGDSAVYLCASSHTMNTEAFFGQGTRLTVV.

DNA for the CDR3: TGTGCCAGCAGCCGGGACAGGGCAGAGACCCAGTACTTC. Its protein product is CASSRDRAETQYF. The rearrangement links TRBV9 to TRBJ2-5; TRBD1 matches 9 bases. V lost 4 bases to trimming and J lost 4 bases; unmatched junction nucleotides: 2. This CDR3 comprises 13 residues. The germline CDR1 and CDR2 sequences are SGDLS and YYNGEE.

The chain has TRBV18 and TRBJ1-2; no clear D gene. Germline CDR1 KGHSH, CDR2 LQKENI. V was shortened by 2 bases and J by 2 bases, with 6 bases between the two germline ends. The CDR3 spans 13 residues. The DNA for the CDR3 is TGTGCCAGCTCACCAGACCTAAACTATGGCTACACCTTC. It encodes CASSPDLNYGYTF.

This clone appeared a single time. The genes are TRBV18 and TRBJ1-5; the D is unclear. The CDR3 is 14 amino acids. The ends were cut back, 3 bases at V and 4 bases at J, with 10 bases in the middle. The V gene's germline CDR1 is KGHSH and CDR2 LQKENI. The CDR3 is CASSPSGLNQPQHF. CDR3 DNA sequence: TGTGCCAGCTCACCTTCCGGGCTTAATCAGCCCCAGCATTTT.

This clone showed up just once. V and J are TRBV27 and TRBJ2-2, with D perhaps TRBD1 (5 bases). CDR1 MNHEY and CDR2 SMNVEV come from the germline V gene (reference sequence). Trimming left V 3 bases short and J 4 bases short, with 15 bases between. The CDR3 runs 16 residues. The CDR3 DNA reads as TGTGCCAGCAGTTTTCAGGGCTGGGTCGGCACCGGGGAGCTGTTTTTT. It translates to CASSFQGWVGTGELFF.

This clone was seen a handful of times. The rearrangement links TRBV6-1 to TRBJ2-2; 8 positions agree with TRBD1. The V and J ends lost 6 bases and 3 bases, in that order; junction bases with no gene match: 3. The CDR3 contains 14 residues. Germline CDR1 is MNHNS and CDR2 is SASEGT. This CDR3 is CASRETGDTGELFF. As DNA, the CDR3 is TGTGCCAGCAGGGAGACAGGGGACACCGGGGAGCTGTTTTTT.

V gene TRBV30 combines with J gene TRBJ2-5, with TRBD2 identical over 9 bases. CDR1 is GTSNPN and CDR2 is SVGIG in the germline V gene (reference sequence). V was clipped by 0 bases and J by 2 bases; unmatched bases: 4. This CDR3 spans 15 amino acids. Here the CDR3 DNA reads TGTGCCTGGAGTGTTCGACTAGCGGCACAAGAGACCCAGTACTTC. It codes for CAWSVRLAAQETQYF.

Here the CDR3 reads CASSLTGYGYTF. The CDR3 bases are TGTGCCAGCAGCTTAACAGGGTATGGCTACACCTTC. V and J are TRBV11-1 and TRBJ1-2; TRBD1 is a possible D gene (6 bases). V was clipped by 2 bases and J by 5 bases, with 6 bases between them. There are 12 residues in the CDR3. Germline CDR1 and CDR2: SGHAT and FQDESV (reference sequence).

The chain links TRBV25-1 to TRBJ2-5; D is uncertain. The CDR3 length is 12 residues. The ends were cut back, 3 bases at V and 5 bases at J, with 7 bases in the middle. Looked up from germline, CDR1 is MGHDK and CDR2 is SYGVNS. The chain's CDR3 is CASSEKQETQYF. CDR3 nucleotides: TGTGCCAGCAGTGAGAAACAGGAGACCCAGTACTTC.

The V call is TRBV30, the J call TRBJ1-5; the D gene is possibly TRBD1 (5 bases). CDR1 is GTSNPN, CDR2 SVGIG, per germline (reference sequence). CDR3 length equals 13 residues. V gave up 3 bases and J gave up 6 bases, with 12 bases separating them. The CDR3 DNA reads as TGTGCCTGGAGGGTAGGGGAAGGTCAGCCCCAGCATTTT. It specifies CAWRVGEGQPQHF.

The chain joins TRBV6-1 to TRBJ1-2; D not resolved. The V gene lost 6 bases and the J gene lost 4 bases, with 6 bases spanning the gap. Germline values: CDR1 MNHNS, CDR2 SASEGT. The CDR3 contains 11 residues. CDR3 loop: CASRRVYGYTF. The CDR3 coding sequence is TGTGCCAGCAGAAGAGTCTATGGCTACACCTTC.

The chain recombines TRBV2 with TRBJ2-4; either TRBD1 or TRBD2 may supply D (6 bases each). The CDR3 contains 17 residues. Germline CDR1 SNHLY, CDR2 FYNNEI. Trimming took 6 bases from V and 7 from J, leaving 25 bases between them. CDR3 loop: CASSGGGPRRALNIQYF. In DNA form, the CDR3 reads TGTGCCAGCAGCGGAGGGGGACCACGCCGTGCCTTGAACATTCAGTACTTC.

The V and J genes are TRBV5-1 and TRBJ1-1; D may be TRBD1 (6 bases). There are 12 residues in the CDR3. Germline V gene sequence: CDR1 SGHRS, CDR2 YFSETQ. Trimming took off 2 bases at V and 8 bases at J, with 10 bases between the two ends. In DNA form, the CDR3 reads TGCGCCAGCAGCTTAAGTGACAGGGAAGCTTTCTTT. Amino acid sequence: CASSLSDREAFF.

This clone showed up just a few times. CDR3 loop: CASSQGAGVGMNSPLHF. The CDR3 DNA is TGCGCCAGCAGCCAAGGAGCAGGGGTAGGGATGAATTCACCCCTCCACTTT. The chain recombines TRBV4-1 with TRBJ1-6, with D perhaps TRBD1 (6 bases). This CDR3 spans 17 amino acids. The germline V and J ends were trimmed by 1 base and 7 bases, with 17 bases remaining between them. The germline gives CDR1 MGHRA, CDR2 YSYEKL.

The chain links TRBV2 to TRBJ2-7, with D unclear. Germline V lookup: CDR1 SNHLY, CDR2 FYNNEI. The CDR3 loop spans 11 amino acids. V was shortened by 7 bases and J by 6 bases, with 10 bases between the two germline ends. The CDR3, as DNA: TGTGCCAGCACGCCGCTATTCGAGCAGTACTTC. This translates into CASTPLFEQYF. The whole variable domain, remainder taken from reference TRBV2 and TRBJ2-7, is EPEVTQTPSHQVTQMGQEVILRCVPISNHLYFYWYRQILGQKVEFLVSFYNNEISEKSEIFDDQFSVERPDGSNFTLKIRSTKLEDSAMYFCASTPLFEQYFGPGTRLTVT.

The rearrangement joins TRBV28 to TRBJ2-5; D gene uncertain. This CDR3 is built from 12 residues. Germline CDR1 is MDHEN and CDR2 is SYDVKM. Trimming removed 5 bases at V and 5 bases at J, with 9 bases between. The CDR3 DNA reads TGTGCCAGCAGTGACGCTCTGGAGACCCAGTACTTC. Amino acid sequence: CASSDALETQYF. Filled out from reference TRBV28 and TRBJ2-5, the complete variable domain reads DVKVTQSSRYLVKRTGEKVFLECVQDMDHENMFWYRQDPGLGLRLIYFSYDVKMKEKGDIPEGYSVSREKKERFSLILESASTNQTSMYLCASSDALETQYFGPGTRLLVL.

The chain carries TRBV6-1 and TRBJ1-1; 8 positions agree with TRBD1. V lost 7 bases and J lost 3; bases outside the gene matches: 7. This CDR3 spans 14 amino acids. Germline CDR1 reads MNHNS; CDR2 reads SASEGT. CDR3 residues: CASIRTGLDTEAFF. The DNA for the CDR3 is TGTGCCAGCATCAGGACAGGGCTCGACACTGAAGCTTTCTTT.